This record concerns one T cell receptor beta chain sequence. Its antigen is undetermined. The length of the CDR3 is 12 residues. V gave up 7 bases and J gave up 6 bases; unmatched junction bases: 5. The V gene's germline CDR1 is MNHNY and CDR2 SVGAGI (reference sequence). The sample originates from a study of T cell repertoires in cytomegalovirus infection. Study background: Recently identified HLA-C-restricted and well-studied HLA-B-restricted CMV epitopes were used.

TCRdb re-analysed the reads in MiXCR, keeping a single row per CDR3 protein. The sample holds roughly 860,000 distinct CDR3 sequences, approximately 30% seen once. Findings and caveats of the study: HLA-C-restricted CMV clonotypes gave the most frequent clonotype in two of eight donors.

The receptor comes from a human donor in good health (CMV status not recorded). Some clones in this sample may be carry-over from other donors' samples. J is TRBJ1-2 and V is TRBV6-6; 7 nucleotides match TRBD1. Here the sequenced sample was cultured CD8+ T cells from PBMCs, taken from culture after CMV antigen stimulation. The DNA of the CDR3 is TGTGCCAGCAACGGGGACAGAAATGGCTACACCTTC. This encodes CASNGDRNGYTF.